Presented here are 21 T cell receptor beta chains from one specimen sequenced in a study of blood T cell repertoires in COVID-19. Method: immunoSEQ multiplex PCR; TCRdb's copy keeps in-frame clones and lacks some. In the table there are about 140,000 clones, around 83% of which are singletons. The sequenced sample was peripheral blood. The source of these receptors is a man aged 25-45 years with COVID-19, enrolled during active disease.

A single count supports this clone. The chain has TRBV5-6 and TRBJ2-7; a possible D gene is TRBD1 (5 bases). Germline CDR1 reads SGHDT; CDR2 reads YYEEEE. Trimming stripped 4 bases from V and 0 bases from J, with 14 bases between. The CDR3 extends over 15 amino acids. The CDR3 coding sequence is TGTGCCAGCAGCCTAAACCGAAGGGGCTCCTACGAGCAGTACTTC. Its protein is CASSLNRRGSYEQYF.

V and J are TRBV5-6 and TRBJ2-7, with D tentatively TRBD2 (5 bases). The germline CDR1 and CDR2 sequences are SGHDT and YYEEEE. The CDR3 is made up of 14 amino acids. V lost 2 bases and J 3 bases, leaving 12 bases between the germline ends. The CDR3 loop reads CASSFQRTFYEQYF. CDR3 coding DNA: TGTGCCAGCAGCTTCCAACGGACTTTCTACGAGCAGTACTTC.

This clone was found once. This sequence joins TRBV24-1 and TRBJ1-1; 8 bases are a match to TRBD1. CDR3 length equals 13 residues. Trimming cost V 5 bases and J 7 bases; bases outside gene matches: 5. CDR1 and CDR2 (germline): KGHDR, SFDVKD. The CDR3 here is CATSGTGGGEAFF. In DNA form, the CDR3 reads TGTGCCACCAGTGGTACAGGGGGTGGTGAAGCTTTCTTT.

This chain connects TRBV10-1 to TRBJ2-3, with a tentative D call TRBD2 (5 bases). The CDR3 sequence is 14 residues long. The V and J ends lost 5 bases and 0 bases respectively, with 9 bases between them. CDR1 and CDR2 (germline): WNHNN, SYGVQD (reference sequence). The CDR3 sequence is CASSSADSTDTQYF. In DNA, the CDR3 is TGCGCCAGCAGTTCAGCGGACAGCACAGATACGCAGTATTTT.

The genes are TRBV2 and TRBJ2-1; D is uncertain. The V and J ends lost 4 bases and 10 bases respectively, with 8 bases between them. The germline CDR1 and CDR2 sequences are SNHLY and FYNNEI. CDR3 size: 11 residues. The CDR3 reads CASSGFGEQFF. The CDR3 DNA reads as TGTGCCAGCAGTGGTTTTGGCGAGCAGTTCTTC.

This clone was seen at least ten times. The V and J genes are TRBV7-9 and TRBJ1-2, with 9 bases identical to TRBD1. CDR3 length: 18 amino acids. In germline, CDR1 is SEHNR, CDR2 FQNEAQ (reference sequence). V dropped 1 base and J dropped 0; count of bases not matched to a gene: 9. The CDR3 sequence is CASSLVPGQGLANYGYTF. In DNA, the CDR3 is TGTGCCAGCAGCTTAGTACCGGGACAGGGATTAGCTAACTATGGCTACACCTTC.

This clone was found a few times. V gene TRBV6-6 combines with J gene TRBJ1-5; D gene uncertain. The V and J ends lost 4 bases and 7 bases respectively, with 11 bases between them. Germline V gives CDR1 MNHNY, CDR2 SVGAGI (reference sequence). CDR3 size: 13 residues. In DNA, the CDR3 is TGTGCCAGCAGTTTGGGTCCGGGACAGCCCCAGCATTTT. Residues: CASSLGPGQPQHF.

V and J are TRBV6-5 and TRBJ1-4; D is possibly TRBD1 (6 bases). The germline V gene has CDR1 MNHEY and CDR2 SVGAGI. V lost 2 bases to trimming and J lost 5 bases, with 9 bases between them. The CDR3 totals 14 residues. The CDR3 reads CASSYHRANEKLFF. As DNA, the CDR3 is TGTGCCAGCAGTTACCACAGGGCCAATGAAAAACTGTTTTTT.

The V gene is TRBV28, the J gene TRBJ2-1; the D gene is possibly TRBD2 (5 bases). The CDR3 is 17 residues long. With 4 bases removed from V and 3 bases from J, the gap between germline ends came to 19 bases. Germline V CDR1 and CDR2: MDHEN, SYDVKM. DNA of the CDR3: TGTGCCAGCAGTTCGACTTCTAGCCCCAATAGCTACAATGAGCAGTTCTTC. Its protein is CASSSTSSPNSYNEQFF.

The J gene is TRBJ2-6, the V gene TRBV19; no firm D call. V shed 7 bases and J shed 1 base, with 11 bases lying between them. The CDR3 has 15 amino acids. Germline V CDR1 and CDR2: LNHDA, SQIVND (reference sequence). The CDR3 sequence: CASKDSGSGANVLTF. The DNA of the CDR3 is TGTGCCAGTAAAGATTCAGGTTCTGGGGCCAACGTCCTGACTTTC. The whole variable domain, filled in from reference TRBV19 and TRBJ2-6, reads DGGITQSPKYLFRKEGQNVTLSCEQNLNHDAMYWYRQDPGQGLRLIYYSQIVNDFQKGDIAEGYSVSREKKESFPLTVTSAQKNPTAFYLCASKDSGSGANVLTFGAGSRLTVL.

The chain links TRBV5-6 to TRBJ1-6; unclear D gene. From germline, CDR1 is SGHDT and CDR2 YYEEEE. The V gene lost 0 bases and the J gene lost 7 bases, with 5 bases spanning the gap. The CDR3 is 13 residues long. CDR3 in amino acids: CASSLGGNSPLHF. DNA of the CDR3: TGTGCCAGCAGCTTGGGCGGGAATTCACCCCTCCACTTT.

The V and J genes are TRBV28 and TRBJ2-1; 8 nucleotides agree with TRBD2. V dropped 5 bases and J dropped 7; count of bases not matched to a gene: 13. Germline values: CDR1 MDHEN, CDR2 SYDVKM. The CDR3 runs 16 residues. CDR3 coding DNA: TGTGCCAGCAGTCCCTCTATAGCGGGAACGAGAAATGAGCAGTTCTTC. This sequence encodes CASSPSIAGTRNEQFF.

In this sample, this clone turned up once. The chain employs TRBV5-6 and TRBJ1-3; the match to TRBD1 covers 7 bases. The germline gives CDR1 SGHDT, CDR2 YYEEEE. The CDR3 length is 15 residues. V trimming: 3 bases; J trimming: 0 bases; junction bases outside the gene matches: 3. The CDR3 region has the DNA TGTGCCAGCAGCTACAGGGGTCCCTCTGGAAACACCATATATTTT. This gives the protein CASSYRGPSGNTIYF.

The rearrangement links TRBV30 to TRBJ1-2; perhaps TRBD1 as D (6 bases). CDR1 and CDR2 (germline): GTSNPN, SVGIG (reference sequence). The CDR3 is 13 residues long. Trimming removed 1 base from V and 4 bases from J, with 10 bases in between. The CDR3 loop is CAWSEGVPYGYTF. In nucleotides, the CDR3 is TGTGCCTGGAGTGAGGGGGTCCCCTATGGCTACACCTTC.

The chain recombines TRBV2 with TRBJ2-1, with TRBD1 matching 12 bases. The CDR3 is made up of 16 amino acids. CDR1 and CDR2 (germline): SNHLY, FYNNEI. The V gene end was trimmed by 4 bases and the J gene end by 4 bases; junction bases not matched to a gene: 5. CDR3 in amino acids: CASSAWGQGAYNEQFF. The CDR3 DNA follows: TGTGCCAGCAGTGCATGGGGACAGGGGGCTTACAATGAGCAGTTCTTC.

The CDR3 DNA sequence: TGTGCCAGCGCCCCTCCAGGCGGACAGCAAGAGACCCAGTACTTC. Translating it yields CASAPPGGQQETQYF. The chain joins TRBV2 to TRBJ2-5; possible D gene TRBD1, 6 bases. Trimming removed 8 bases from V and 2 bases from J, with 18 bases in between. From germline, CDR1 is SNHLY and CDR2 FYNNEI. The CDR3 is 15 residues long.

The genes are TRBV28 and TRBJ2-2, with D possibly TRBD1 on 6 matching bases. Between the trimmed V and J ends, which lost 6 bases and 3 bases, there was a span of 8 bases. The CDR3 consists of 13 residues. Germline V gives CDR1 MDHEN, CDR2 SYDVKM. The CDR3: CASRRQDTGELFF. CDR3 coding DNA: TGTGCCAGCAGGAGACAGGACACCGGGGAGCTGTTTTTT.

This clone was seen only a few times. This sequence joins TRBV28 and TRBJ1-3; D is uncertain. The CDR3 runs 16 residues. Germline loops: CDR1 MDHEN, CDR2 SYDVKM. The V end was cut by 2 bases, the J end by 0 bases, with 11 bases between. CDR3 DNA sequence: TGTGCCAGCAGTTTAGCCCCCTCTAGCTCTGGAAACACCATATATTTT. It translates to CASSLAPSSSGNTIYF. The variable domain in full, with the rest retrieved from reference TRBV28 and TRBJ1-3, is DVKVTQSSRYLVKRTGEKVFLECVQDMDHENMFWYRQDPGLGLRLIYFSYDVKMKEKGDIPEGYSVSREKKERFSLILESASTNQTSMYLCASSLAPSSSGNTIYFGEGSWLTVV.

V is TRBV18 and J is TRBJ2-7, with TRBD2 as a possible D gene (5 bases). Looked up from germline, CDR1 is KGHSH and CDR2 is LQKENI. V was clipped by 6 bases and J by 6 bases, with 18 bases between them. CDR3 size: 14 residues. CDR3 amino acids: CASSPTSARGEQYF. Here the CDR3 DNA reads TGTGCCAGCTCCCCCACCAGTGCCCGGGGCGAGCAGTACTTC.

The V call is TRBV29-1, the J call TRBJ1-2, with a possible D match to TRBD1 (5 bases). The CDR3 has 15 residues. V gave up 4 bases and J gave up 5 bases, with 20 bases separating them. The V gene's germline CDR1 is SQVTM and CDR2 ANQGSEA. In DNA, the CDR3 is TGCAGCGTTGGGGGGGTCGTCGGCAGACCGTATGGCTACACCTTC. Its protein is CSVGGVVGRPYGYTF.

V gene TRBV7-2 combines with J gene TRBJ2-4, with a tentative D call TRBD2 (5 bases). The CDR3 consists of 17 residues. Germline CDR1 reads SGHTA; CDR2 reads FQGNSA. Trimming left V 5 bases short and J 5 bases short, with 22 bases between. CDR3 amino acids: CASSPTLTGSIQNIQYF. The DNA of the CDR3 is TGTGCCAGCAGCCCGACGCTCACGGGGAGTATCCAAAACATTCAGTACTTC.